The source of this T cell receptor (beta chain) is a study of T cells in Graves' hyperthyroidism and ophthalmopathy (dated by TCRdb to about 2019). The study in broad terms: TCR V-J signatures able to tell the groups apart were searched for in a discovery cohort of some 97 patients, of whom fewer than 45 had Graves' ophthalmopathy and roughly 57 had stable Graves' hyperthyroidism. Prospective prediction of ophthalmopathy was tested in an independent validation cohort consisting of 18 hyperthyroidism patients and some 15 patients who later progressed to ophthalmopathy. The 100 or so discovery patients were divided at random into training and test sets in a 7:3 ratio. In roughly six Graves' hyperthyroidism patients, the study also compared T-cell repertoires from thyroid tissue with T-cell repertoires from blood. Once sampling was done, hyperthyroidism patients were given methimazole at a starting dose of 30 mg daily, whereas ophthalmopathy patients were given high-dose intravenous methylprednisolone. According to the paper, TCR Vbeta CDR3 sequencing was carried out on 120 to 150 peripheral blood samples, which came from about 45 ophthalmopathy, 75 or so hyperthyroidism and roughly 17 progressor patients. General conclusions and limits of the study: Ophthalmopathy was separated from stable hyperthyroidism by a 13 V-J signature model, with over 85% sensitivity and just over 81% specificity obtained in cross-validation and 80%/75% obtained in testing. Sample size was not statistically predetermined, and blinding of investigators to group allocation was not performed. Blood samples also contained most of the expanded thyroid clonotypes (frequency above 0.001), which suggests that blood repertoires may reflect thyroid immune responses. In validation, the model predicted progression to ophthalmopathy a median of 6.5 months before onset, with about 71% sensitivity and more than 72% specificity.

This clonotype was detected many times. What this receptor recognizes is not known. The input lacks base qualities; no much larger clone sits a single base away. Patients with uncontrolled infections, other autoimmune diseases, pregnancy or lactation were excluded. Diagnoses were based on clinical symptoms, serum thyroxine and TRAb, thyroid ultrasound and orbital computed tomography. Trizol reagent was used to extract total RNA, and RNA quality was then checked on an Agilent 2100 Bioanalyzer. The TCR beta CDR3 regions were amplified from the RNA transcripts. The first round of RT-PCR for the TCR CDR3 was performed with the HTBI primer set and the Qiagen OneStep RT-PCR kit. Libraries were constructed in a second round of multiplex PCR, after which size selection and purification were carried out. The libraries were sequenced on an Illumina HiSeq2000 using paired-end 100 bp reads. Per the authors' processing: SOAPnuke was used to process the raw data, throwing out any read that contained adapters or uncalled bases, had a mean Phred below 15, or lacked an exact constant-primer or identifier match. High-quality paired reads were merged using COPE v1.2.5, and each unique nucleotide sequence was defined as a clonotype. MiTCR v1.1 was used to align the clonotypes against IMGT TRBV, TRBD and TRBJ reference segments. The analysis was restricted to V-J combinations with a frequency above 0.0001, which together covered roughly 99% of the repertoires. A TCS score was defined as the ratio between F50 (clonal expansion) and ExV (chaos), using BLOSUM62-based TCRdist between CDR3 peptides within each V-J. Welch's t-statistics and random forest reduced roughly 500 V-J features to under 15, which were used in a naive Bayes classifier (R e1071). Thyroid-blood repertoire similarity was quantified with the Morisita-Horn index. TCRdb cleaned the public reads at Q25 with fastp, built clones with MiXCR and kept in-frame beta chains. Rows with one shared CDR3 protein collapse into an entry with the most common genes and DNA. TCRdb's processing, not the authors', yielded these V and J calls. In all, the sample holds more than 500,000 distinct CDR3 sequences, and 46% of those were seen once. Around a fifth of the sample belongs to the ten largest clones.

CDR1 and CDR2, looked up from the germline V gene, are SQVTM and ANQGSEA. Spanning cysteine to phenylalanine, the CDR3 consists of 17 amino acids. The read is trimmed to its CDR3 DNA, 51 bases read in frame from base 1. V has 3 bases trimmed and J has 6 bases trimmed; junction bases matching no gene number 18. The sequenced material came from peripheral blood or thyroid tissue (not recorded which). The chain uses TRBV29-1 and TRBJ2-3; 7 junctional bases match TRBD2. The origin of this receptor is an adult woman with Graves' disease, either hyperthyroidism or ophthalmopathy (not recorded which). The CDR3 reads CSVDTPRERDRLDTQYF. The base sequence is TGCAGCGTTGATACGCCCAGGGAGCGGGATCGACTGGATACGCAGTATTTT.